This T cell receptor (beta chain) was sequenced during a study of cytomegalovirus exposure and HLA in healthy donors. Study as a whole: Among the roughly 400 genotyped donors, 65% to 85% were placed in the Caucasian-associated ancestry cluster.

As for this clone: Its antigen is not known.

With 60 Vbeta and 13 Jbeta primers, the PCR was carried out. Assay: immunoSEQ multiplex PCR; the TCRdb copy retains only in-frame clones and omits some. The sample lists around 96,000 clones; roughly 80% were seen once. Study results and limitations: Cytomegalovirus association was assigned to more than 150 TCR beta chains. Equally common other TCR beta chains were less clonally expanded than HLA-associated ones, a later analysis found. Certain sequence variants were highly shared and formed a cluster, and this cluster was likely a sequencing artifact.

V was shortened by 1 base and J by 3 bases, with 7 bases between the two germline ends. CDR3 length equals 15 residues. Germline V gene sequence: CDR1 SEHNR, CDR2 FQNEAQ (reference sequence). The sequence derives from a man aged 25 to 40 in good health and CMV-seropositive. The specimen was PBMCs. The gene calls are TRBV7-9 and TRBJ1-6; no clear D gene. The CDR3 loop reads CASSLGSVYNSPLHF. CDR3 sequence (DNA): TGTGCCAGCAGCTTAGGGTCGGTCTATAATTCACCCCTCCACTTT.